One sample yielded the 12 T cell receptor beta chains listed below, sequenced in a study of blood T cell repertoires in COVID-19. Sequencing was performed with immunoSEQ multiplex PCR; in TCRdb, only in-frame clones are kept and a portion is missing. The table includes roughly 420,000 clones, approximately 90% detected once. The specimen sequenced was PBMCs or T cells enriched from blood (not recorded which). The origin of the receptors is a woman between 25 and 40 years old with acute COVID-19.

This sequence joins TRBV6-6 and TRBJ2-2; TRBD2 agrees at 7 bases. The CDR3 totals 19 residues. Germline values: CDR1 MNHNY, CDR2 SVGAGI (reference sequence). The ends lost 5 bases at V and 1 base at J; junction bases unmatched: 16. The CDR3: CASSRTASRGGGNTGELFF. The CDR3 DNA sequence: TGTGCCAGCAGTCGAACCGCCTCCCGAGGCGGGGGGAACACCGGGGAGCTGTTTTTT.

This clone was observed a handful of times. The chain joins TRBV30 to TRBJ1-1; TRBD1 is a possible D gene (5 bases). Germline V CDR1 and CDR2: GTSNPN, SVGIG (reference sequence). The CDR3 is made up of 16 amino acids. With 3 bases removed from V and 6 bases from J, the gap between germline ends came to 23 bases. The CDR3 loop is CAWSAGWGAGGAEAFF. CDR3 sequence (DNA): TGTGCCTGGAGCGCTGGATGGGGCGCGGGGGGTGCTGAAGCTTTCTTT.

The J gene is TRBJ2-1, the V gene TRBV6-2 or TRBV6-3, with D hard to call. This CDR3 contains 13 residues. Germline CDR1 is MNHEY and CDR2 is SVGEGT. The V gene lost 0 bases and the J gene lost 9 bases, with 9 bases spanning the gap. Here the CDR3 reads CASSYSITSEQFF. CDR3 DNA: TGTGCCAGCAGTTACTCGATAACAAGTGAGCAGTTCTTC.

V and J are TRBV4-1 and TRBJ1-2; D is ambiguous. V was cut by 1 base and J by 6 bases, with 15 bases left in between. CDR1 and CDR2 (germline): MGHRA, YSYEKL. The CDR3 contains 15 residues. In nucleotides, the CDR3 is TGCGCCAGCAGCCAAGTATTAAGCCCGATAGATGGCTACACCTTC. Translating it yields CASSQVLSPIDGYTF.

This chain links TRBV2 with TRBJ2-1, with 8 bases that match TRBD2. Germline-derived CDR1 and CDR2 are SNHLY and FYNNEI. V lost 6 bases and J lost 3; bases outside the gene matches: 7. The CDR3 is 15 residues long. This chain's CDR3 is CASRQGTSGYNEQFF. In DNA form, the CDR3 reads TGTGCCAGCAGGCAGGGAACTAGCGGCTACAATGAGCAGTTCTTC.

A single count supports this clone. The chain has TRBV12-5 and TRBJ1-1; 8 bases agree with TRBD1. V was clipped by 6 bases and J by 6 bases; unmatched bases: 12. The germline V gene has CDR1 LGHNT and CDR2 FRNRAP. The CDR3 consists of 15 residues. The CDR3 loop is CASGYTPRTGSEAFF. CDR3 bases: TGTGCTAGTGGCTATACCCCCAGGACAGGGTCTGAAGCTTTCTTT.

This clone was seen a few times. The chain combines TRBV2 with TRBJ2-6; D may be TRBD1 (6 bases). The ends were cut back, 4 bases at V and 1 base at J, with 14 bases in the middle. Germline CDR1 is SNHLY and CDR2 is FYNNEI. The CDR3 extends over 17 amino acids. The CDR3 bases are TGTGCCAGCAGTGGGCAAGATACAGGGTCTGGGGCCAACGTCCTGACTTTC. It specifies CASSGQDTGSGANVLTF.

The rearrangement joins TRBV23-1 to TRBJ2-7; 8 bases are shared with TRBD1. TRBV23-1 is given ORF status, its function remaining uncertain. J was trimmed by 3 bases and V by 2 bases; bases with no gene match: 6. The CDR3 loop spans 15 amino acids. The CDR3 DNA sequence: TGCGCCAGCAGTCAACCTTCTGGACAGGGCTACGAGCAGTACTTC. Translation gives CASSQPSGQGYEQYF.

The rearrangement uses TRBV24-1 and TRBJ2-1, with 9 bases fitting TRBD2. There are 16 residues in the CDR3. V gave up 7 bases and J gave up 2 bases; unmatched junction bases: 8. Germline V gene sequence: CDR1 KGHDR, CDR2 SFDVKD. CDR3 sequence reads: CATSDGGGGAYNEQFF. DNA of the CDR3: TGTGCCACCAGCGATGGGGGCGGGGGGGCCTACAATGAGCAGTTCTTC.

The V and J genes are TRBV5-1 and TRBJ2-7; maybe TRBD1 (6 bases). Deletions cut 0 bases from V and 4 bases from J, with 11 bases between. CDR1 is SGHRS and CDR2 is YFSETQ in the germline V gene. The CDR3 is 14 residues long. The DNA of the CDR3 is TGCGCCAGCAGCTTGGACCAGGGGTCTTACGAGCAGTACTTC. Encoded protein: CASSLDQGSYEQYF.

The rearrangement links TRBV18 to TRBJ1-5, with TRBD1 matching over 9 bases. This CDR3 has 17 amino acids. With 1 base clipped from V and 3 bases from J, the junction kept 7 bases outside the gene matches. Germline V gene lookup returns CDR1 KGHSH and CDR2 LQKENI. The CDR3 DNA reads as TGTGCCAGCTCACCACAACCTCGGACAGGGGACAATCAGCCCCAGCATTTT. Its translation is CASSPQPRTGDNQPQHF.

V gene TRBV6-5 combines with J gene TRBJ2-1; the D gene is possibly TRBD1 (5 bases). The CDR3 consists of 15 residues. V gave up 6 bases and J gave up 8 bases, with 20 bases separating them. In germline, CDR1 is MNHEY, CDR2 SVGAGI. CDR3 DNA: TGTGCCAGCAGGGTCCTCTGGGGCCCCCAATATGAGCAGTTCTTC. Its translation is CASRVLWGPQYEQFF.